The T cell receptor beta chain under discussion was sequenced for a study of spatial heterogeneity in lung cancer. Across the study: The study consistently detected more beta-chain than alpha-chain sequences.

TCRdb analysed the 5' RACE reads with MiXCR anew, one entry per CDR3 protein. The table shows approximately 40,000 distinct CDR3 sequences, with about 6.5% occurring only once. Time point indicated: sample taken at primary tumor resection. Sequencing was performed on whole RNA extracted from tumor and nontumor lung tissue, or from frozen PBMC, and the material was left unsorted. This clonotype was recorded many times. The germline gene is not matched at one end of the junction; a read error may be the cause. The CDR3 consists of 13 residues. The input for sequencing was PBMCs, taken at surgery. The TCR comes from a female donor with early-stage non-small cell lung cancer. The V and J genes are TRBV12-3 or TRBV12-4 and TRBJ2-7; D is possibly TRBD2 (5 bases). CDR3 nucleotide sequence: TGTGCCAGCAGTTTGTCTAGCTCCCACGAGCAGTACTTC. Its translation: CASSLSSSHEQYF.